This entry concerns a single TCR beta chain. Antigen: not known. PCR amplification relied on 60 Vbeta primers (plus 13 Jbeta primers). The data were produced by immunoSEQ multiplex PCR, yet TCRdb's version contains in-frame clones alone and is incomplete. The sample yields 120,000 or so clones, roughly three fifths seen once. These donors, healthy bone marrow donors, were studied. The sample originates from a study of cytomegalovirus exposure and HLA in healthy donors. Findings of the study overall: Immune exposure information comprised only CMV serostatus. In a later analysis, V- and J-gene trimming of beta chains associated with a DCLRE1C missense variant, replicated independently. Previous analysis showed most TCR beta V segments were productive about 87% or about 30% of the time.

Germline V gene lookup returns CDR1 MNHNS and CDR2 SASEGT. The CDR3 totals 12 residues. Input material: PBMCs. This chain connects TRBV6-1 to TRBJ2-5; D is possibly TRBD1 (5 bases). Gene TRBJ2-7 matches the end of the DNA better, so the J call may be wrong. The clonotype originates from a man aged 18 to 29 in good health and CMV-seronegative. The CDR3 region is CASSWTLYEQYF. The CDR3, as DNA: TGTGCCAGCAGTTGGACACTCTACGAGCAGTACTTC.